These 10 T cell receptor beta chains originate from one sample sequenced in a study of cytomegalovirus exposure and HLA in healthy donors. PCR primers comprised 60 Vbeta and 13 Jbeta primers. Profiling relied on immunoSEQ multiplex PCR, and the TCRdb table lists in-frame clones only, not all of them. The sample has 110,000 or so clones, roughly 80% seen once. Sequencing was performed on PBMCs. Receptors originate from a man between 50 and 59 years old in good health and CMV-seropositive.

The rearrangement joins TRBV11-2 to TRBJ1-2; D unclear. Deletions cut 0 bases from V and 3 bases from J, with 17 bases between. The V gene's germline CDR1 is SGHAT and CDR2 FQNNGV. The CDR3 extends over 17 amino acids. CDR3 sequence reads: CASSLDYRVRRDYGYTF. The CDR3 DNA follows: TGTGCCAGCAGCTTAGACTACCGCGTCAGGCGAGACTATGGCTACACCTTC.

This rearrangement joins TRBV5-1 to TRBJ1-4, with 7 bases fitting TRBD1. The CDR3 extends over 15 amino acids. With 5 bases clipped from V and 3 bases from J, the junction kept 7 bases outside the gene matches. CDR1 and CDR2 (germline): SGHRS, YFSETQ. CDR3 amino acids: CASRETGQSNEKLFF. The CDR3 nucleotides read TGCGCCAGCAGGGAAACGGGACAGTCTAATGAAAAACTGTTTTTT.

This clone was counted between two and nine times. Other DNA sequences in this sample translate to the same CDR3. CDR3 DNA: TGCGCCAGCAGCTTGGCAGGACAGGGGTACGAAAAACTGTTTTTT. Amino acids: CASSLAGQGYEKLFF. This chain links TRBV5-1 with TRBJ1-4; 9 positions agree with TRBD1. The CDR3 totals 15 residues. V shed 0 bases and J 8 bases; nucleotides not matched to a gene: 5. From germline, CDR1 is SGHRS and CDR2 YFSETQ. Drawing the rest from reference TRBV5-1 and TRBJ1-4, the complete variable domain is KAGVTQTPRYLIKTRGQQVTLSCSPISGHRSVSWYQQTPGQGLQFLFEYFSETQRNKGNFPGRFSGRQFSNSRSEMNVSTLELGDSALYLCASSLAGQGYEKLFFGSGTQLSVL.

This chain uses TRBV6-1 with TRBJ2-4, with D hard to call. CDR3 length: 16 residues. From germline, CDR1 is MNHNS and CDR2 SASEGT. With 4 bases removed from V and 1 base from J, the gap between germline ends came to 14 bases. The DNA of the CDR3 is TGTGCCAGCAGTGGTTGGGCAGGTCCCGCCAAAAACATTCAGTACTTC. Translation: CASSGWAGPAKNIQYF.

Only a few counts were recorded for this clone. This chain connects TRBV19 to TRBJ2-1; 11 positions agree with TRBD2. V lost 5 bases to trimming and J lost 10 bases; unmatched junction nucleotides: 4. The CDR3 is 13 residues long. The germline V gene encodes CDR1 LNHDA and CDR2 SQIVND (reference sequence). CDR3 nucleotides: TGTGCCAGTAGTTTCCGGACTAGCGGGGAGCAGTTCTTC. Its protein is CASSFRTSGEQFF.

This clone was seen a handful of times. The chain carries TRBV19 and TRBJ2-1; 9 positions agree with TRBD2. CDR3 size: 17 residues. The germline gives CDR1 LNHDA, CDR2 SQIVND (reference sequence). V shed 2 bases and J 7 bases; nucleotides not matched to a gene: 12. The CDR3 region is CASSILLTAGGHNEQFF. The CDR3 region has the DNA TGTGCCAGTAGTATACTGTTAACGGCGGGGGGGCATAATGAGCAGTTCTTC. The whole variable domain, remainder taken from reference TRBV19 and TRBJ2-1, is DGGITQSPKYLFRKEGQNVTLSCEQNLNHDAMYWYRQDPGQGLRLIYYSQIVNDFQKGDIAEGYSVSREKKESFPLTVTSAQKNPTAFYLCASSILLTAGGHNEQFFGPGTRLTVL.

This chain connects TRBV5-4 to TRBJ2-1; 7 nucleotides match TRBD2. V shed 0 bases, J shed 3 bases, and the junction held 6 bases outside the gene matches. The CDR3 contains 16 residues. Germline V gene sequence: CDR1 SGHNT, CDR2 YYREEE (reference sequence). The CDR3 sequence: CASSLGVGGSYNEQFF. CDR3 coding DNA: TGTGCCAGCAGCTTGGGGGTAGGCGGGAGCTACAATGAGCAGTTCTTC. The complete variable domain, with remaining parts taken from reference TRBV5-4 and TRBJ2-1, reads ETGVTQSPTHLIKTRGQQVTLRCSSQSGHNTVSWYQQALGQGPQFIFQYYREEENGRGNFPPRFSGLQFPNYSSELNVNALELDDSALYLCASSLGVGGSYNEQFFGPGTRLTVL.

The genes are TRBV7-3 and TRBJ1-5, with TRBD1 as a possible D gene (5 bases). Germline CDR1 SGHTA, CDR2 FQGTGA. This CDR3 has 13 residues. Trimming left V 4 bases short and J 9 bases short, with 13 bases between. The CDR3 loop is CASSSDRQTPQHF. In nucleotides, the CDR3 is TGTGCCAGCAGCTCAGACAGACAGACGCCCCAGCATTTT.

This rearrangement joins TRBV5-1 to TRBJ2-7; 8 bases align to TRBD2. Germline CDR1 and CDR2: SGHRS and YFSETQ. With 3 bases clipped from V and 3 bases from J, the junction kept 5 bases outside the gene matches. The CDR3 spans 14 residues. For the CDR3, the DNA is TGCGCCAGCAGCTCCGGGGGGGTCGGCTACGAGCAGTACTTC. This encodes CASSSGGVGYEQYF.

This clone was seen only a few times. This chain uses TRBV5-1 with TRBJ2-5; tentative D call: TRBD2 (6 bases). The CDR3 totals 14 residues. Trimming cost V 5 bases and J 5 bases, with 16 bases left between them. The germline V gene has CDR1 SGHRS and CDR2 YFSETQ. CDR3 protein: CASSSGDSGETQYF. The CDR3 DNA reads as TGCGCCAGCAGTTCGGGAGACTCTGGGGAGACCCAGTACTTC.